This T cell receptor beta chain was profiled in a study of cytotoxic CD8 clonotypes in ibrutinib-treated CLL. The V gene's germline CDR1 is GTSNPN and CDR2 SVGIG (reference sequence). V was clipped by 8 bases and J by 3 bases; unmatched bases: 16. There are 16 residues in the CDR3. Some clones are missing from TCRdb's copy, which holds only in-frame ones; the method was immunoSEQ multiplex PCR. The sample lists 200,000 to 250,000 clones, 75% to 85% occurring once. V is TRBV30 and J is TRBJ1-1; TRBD1 matches 9 bases. The clonotype originates from a human donor with chronic lymphocytic leukemia. The sample in question was PBMCs, obtained after 12 months of ibrutinib treatment. CDR3 loop: CAMIVRGQGWYTEAFF. CDR3 coding DNA: TGTGCCATGATAGTTAGGGGACAGGGTTGGTACACTGAAGCTTTCTTT.